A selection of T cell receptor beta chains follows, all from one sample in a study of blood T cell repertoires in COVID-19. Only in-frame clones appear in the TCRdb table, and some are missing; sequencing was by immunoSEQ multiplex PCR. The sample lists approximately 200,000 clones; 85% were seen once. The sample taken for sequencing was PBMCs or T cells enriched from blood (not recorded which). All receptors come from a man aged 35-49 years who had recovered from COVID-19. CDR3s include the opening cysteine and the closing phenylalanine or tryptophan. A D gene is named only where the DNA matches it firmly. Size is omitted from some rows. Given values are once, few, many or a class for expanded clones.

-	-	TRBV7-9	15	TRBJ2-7	TGTGCCAGCAGCACCTCTGAGACAGGAGCCTACGAGCAGTACTTC	CASSTSETGAYEQYF
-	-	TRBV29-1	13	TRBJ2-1	TGCAGCGTTGACAGCCCCATTCGGGATGAGCAGTTCTTC	CSVDSPIRDEQFF
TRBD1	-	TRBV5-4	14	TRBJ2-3	TGTGCCAGCAGCACCACGTCATCAGGGGGCACGCAGTATTTT	CASSTTSSGGTQYF
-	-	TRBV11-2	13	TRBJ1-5	TGTGCCAGCAGTTCAGGTAGCAATCAGCCCCAGCATTTT	CASSSGSNQPQHF
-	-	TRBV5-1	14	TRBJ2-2	TGCGCCAGCAGCCAACTGGGCGCAACCGGGGAGCTGTTTTTT	CASSQLGATGELFF
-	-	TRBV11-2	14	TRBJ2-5	TGTGCCAGCAGCCGGGAACGGTTTCAAGAGACCCAGTACTTC	CASSRERFQETQYF
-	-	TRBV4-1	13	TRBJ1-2	TGCGCCAGCAGCCAAGACAGAAACTATGGCTACACCTTC	CASSQDRNYGYTF
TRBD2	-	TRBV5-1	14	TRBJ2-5	TGCGCCAGCAGCTTGGTCGGCGGGAGAGAGACCCAGTACTTC	CASSLVGGRETQYF
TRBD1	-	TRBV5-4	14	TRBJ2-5	TGTGCCAGCAGCTCTAAACAGGGGCAAGAGACCCAGTACTTC	CASSSKQGQETQYF
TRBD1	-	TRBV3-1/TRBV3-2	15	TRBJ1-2	TGTGCCAGCAGCCAAGTGATAGGGGACAGGGGACGCTACACCTTC	CASSQVIGDRGRYTF
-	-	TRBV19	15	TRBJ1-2	TGTGCCAGTAGCCCCGAGATAGAACTTAACTATGGCTACACCTTC	CASSPEIELNYGYTF
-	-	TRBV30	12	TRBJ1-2	TGTGCCTGGGTCGACTTAGACTATGGCTACACCTTC	CAWVDLDYGYTF
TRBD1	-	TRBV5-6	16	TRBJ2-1	TGTGCCAGCAGCTCCGGACAGGGGGCCTCCTACAATGAGCAGTTCTTC	CASSSGQGASYNEQFF
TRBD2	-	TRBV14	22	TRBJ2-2	TGTGCCAGCGAGCCAAGCCATTGGACTAGCGGGCGTTCCCCGGCGAACACCGGGGAGCTGTTTTTT	CASEPSHWTSGRSPANTGELFF
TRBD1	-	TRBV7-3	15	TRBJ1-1	TGTGCCAGCAGCTTATCGACAGGGGGCGCTTTTGAAGCTTTCTTT	CASSLSTGGAFEAFF
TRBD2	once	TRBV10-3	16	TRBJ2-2	TGTGCCATCAGTGAGTCGGGGGAGGGAGGCACCGGGGAGCTGTTTTTT	CAISESGEGGTGELFF
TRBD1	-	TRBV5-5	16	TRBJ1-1	TGTGCCAGCAGCTTGGTATACGACAGGGCGATCACTGAAGCTTTCTTT	CASSLVYDRAITEAFF
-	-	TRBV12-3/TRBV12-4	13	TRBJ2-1	TGTGCCAGCAGTTTGGGGGGAGGACTTGAGCAGTTCTTC	CASSLGGGLEQFF
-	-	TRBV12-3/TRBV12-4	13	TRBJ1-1	TGTGCCAGCAGTTTCCCGGGGGGCACTGAAGCTTTCTTT	CASSFPGGTEAFF
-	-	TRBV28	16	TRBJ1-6	TGTGCCAGCAGTCTATATTTGGACTCGGGTAATTCACCCCTCCACTTT	CASSLYLDSGNSPLHF
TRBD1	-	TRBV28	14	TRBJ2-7	TGTGCCAGCATTTCCGGGACAGGGGGCTACGAGCAGTACTTC	CASISGTGGYEQYF
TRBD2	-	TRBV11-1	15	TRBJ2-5	TGTGCCAGCAGCACCAGAGCGGGAACCCAAGAGGCCCAGTACTTC	CASSTRAGTQEAQYF
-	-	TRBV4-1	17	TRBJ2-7	TGCGCCAGCAGCCAAGTAGTTATAGCATCCCCCTCCTACGAGCAGTACTTC	CASSQVVIASPSYEQYF
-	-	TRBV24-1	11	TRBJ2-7	TGTGCCACCAGTGACCGCTACGAGCAGTACTTC	CATSDRYEQYF
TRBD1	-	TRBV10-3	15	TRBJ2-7	TGTGCCATCAGGAGAACAGGGGATGGTAGCTACGAGCAGTACTTC	CAIRRTGDGSYEQYF
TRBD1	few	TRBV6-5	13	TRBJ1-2	TGTGCCACCGGGACAGGCGACGGTTTGGGCTACACCTTC	CATGTGDGLGYTF
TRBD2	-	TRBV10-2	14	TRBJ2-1	TGCGCCAGCAGTGATGAACTAGCGGGAGGTAGGCAGTTCTTC	CASSDELAGGRQFF
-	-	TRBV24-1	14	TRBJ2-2	TGTGCCACCAGTGATTACAGGGCGGCCGGGGAGCTGTTTTTT	CATSDYRAAGELFF
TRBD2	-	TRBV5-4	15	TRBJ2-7	TGTGCCAGCAGCTTGGGGCAAGCGGGAGTGTACGAGCAGTACTTC	CASSLGQAGVYEQYF